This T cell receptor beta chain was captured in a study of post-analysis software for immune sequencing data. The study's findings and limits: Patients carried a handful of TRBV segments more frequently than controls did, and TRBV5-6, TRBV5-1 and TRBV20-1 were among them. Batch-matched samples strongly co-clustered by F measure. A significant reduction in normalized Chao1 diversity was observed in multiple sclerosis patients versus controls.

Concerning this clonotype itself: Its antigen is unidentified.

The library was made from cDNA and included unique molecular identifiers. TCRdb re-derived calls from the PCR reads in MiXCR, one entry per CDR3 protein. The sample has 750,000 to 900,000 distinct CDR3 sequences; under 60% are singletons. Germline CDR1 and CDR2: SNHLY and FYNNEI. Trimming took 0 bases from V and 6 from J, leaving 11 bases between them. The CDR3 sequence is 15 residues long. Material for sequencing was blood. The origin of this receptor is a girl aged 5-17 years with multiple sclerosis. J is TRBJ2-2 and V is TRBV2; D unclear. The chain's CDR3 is CASSEALPYAGELFF. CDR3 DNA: TGTGCCAGCAGTGAAGCGCTTCCCTATGCCGGGGAGCTGTTTTTT.